This is a list of T cell receptor beta chains from one sample in a study of blood T cell repertoires in COVID-19. Sequencing was performed with immunoSEQ multiplex PCR; in TCRdb, only in-frame clones are kept and a portion is missing. The data hold over 200,000 clones, with roughly 84% observed a single time. The sequenced sample was peripheral blood. The origin of the receptors is a man in his forties or fifties with active or convalescent COVID-19. Each CDR3 is given with its conserved first and last residue. Each record gives: CDR3 DNA, CDR3 protein, V gene, J gene, clone size, D gene. D genes are given only for firm matches. Part of the rows lack a size; the others show once, few, many or a class for expanded clones.

DNA: TGTGCCAGCAGCTTAGTCGGGACTAGCGGGGGGGCTGGCACCGGGGAGCTGTTTTTT; CDR3: CASSLVGTSGGAGTGELFF; V: TRBV7-3; J: TRBJ2-2; size: once; D: TRBD2
DNA: TGTGCCACCAGCGGCATTTCGGGACAGGACCTCAACTATGGCTACACCTTC; CDR3: CATSGISGQDLNYGYTF; V: TRBV15; J: TRBJ1-2; size: once; D: TRBD1
DNA: TGTGCCAGCAGTCCTTCGACAGGTGGGTGGAATGAGCAGTTCTTC; CDR3: CASSPSTGGWNEQFF; V: TRBV27; J: TRBJ2-1; size: -; D: -
DNA: TGTGCCAGCAGCCCTGGTTACAGGGATGAAGCTTTCTTT; CDR3: CASSPGYRDEAFF; V: TRBV7-9; J: TRBJ1-1; size: -; D: -
DNA: TGTGCCAGCAGTTTCAGTACCTACGAGCAGTACTTC; CDR3: CASSFSTYEQYF; V: TRBV5-6; J: TRBJ2-7; size: -; D: -
DNA: TGTGCCAGCAGCAAAGAGGCGAGTAACGGGACACCTTCCTTC; CDR3: CASSKEASNGTPSF; V: TRBV21-1; J: TRBJ1-2; size: -; D: -
DNA: TGTGCCAGCAGCCCATACGGGGATAACTATGGCTACACCTTC; CDR3: CASSPYGDNYGYTF; V: TRBV7-2; J: TRBJ1-2; size: -; D: -
DNA: TGTGCCCGAAACCTCGGCGGAGGAAATTCACCCCTCCACTTT; CDR3: CARNLGGGNSPLHF; V: TRBV30; J: TRBJ1-6; size: -; D: -
DNA: TGTGCCAGCAGCTCGGGGAGTTACGAGCAGTACTTC; CDR3: CASSSGSYEQYF; V: TRBV5-6; J: TRBJ2-7; size: -; D: -
DNA: TGTGCCAGCAGCTTAGGACTAGCGGGAAGAGAGACCCAGTACTTC; CDR3: CASSLGLAGRETQYF; V: TRBV7-3; J: TRBJ2-5; size: -; D: TRBD2
DNA: TGCGCCAGCAGAAGGTTGGCAGGGGACGGCGGCTACACCTTC; CDR3: CASRRLAGDGGYTF; V: TRBV5-1; J: TRBJ1-2; size: -; D: -
DNA: TGTGCCAGCAGCCAACAGGGGACTAATCAGCCCCAGCATTTT; CDR3: CASSQQGTNQPQHF; V: TRBV6-6; J: TRBJ1-5; size: -; D: TRBD1
DNA: TGTGCCAGCAGTTTACTTGACAGGCGGTCCTACGAGCAGTACTTC; CDR3: CASSLLDRRSYEQYF; V: TRBV27; J: TRBJ2-7; size: -; D: -
DNA: TGTGCTAGTGGGCCCGGGACAGGGGTATTTAGGGATACGCAGTATTTT; CDR3: CASGPGTGVFRDTQYF; V: TRBV12-5; J: TRBJ2-3; size: -; D: TRBD1
DNA: TGTGCCAGCAGCCACGACGTAGCCTCCTACAATGAGCAGTTCTTC; CDR3: CASSHDVASYNEQFF; V: TRBV3-1/TRBV3-2; J: TRBJ2-1; size: -; D: -
DNA: TGTGCCAGCAGCCGTGACGTTGGAGCGGGGACAGGGGGCTCTGGGGCCAACGTCCTGACTTTC; CDR3: CASSRDVGAGTGGSGANVLTF; V: TRBV4-2; J: TRBJ2-6; size: -; D: TRBD1
DNA: TGTGCCAGCTGGGTCAGGGCGACTGAAGCTTTCTTT; CDR3: CASWVRATEAFF; V: TRBV28; J: TRBJ1-1; size: -; D: -
DNA: TGTGCCAGTAGTATAAGAGGACAGGGACCTGAAGCTTTCTTT; CDR3: CASSIRGQGPEAFF; V: TRBV19; J: TRBJ1-1; size: -; D: TRBD1
DNA: TGTGCCAGCAGCAAACCCAATAGTCTTCGACAGACCTCTGGAAACACCATATATTTT; CDR3: CASSKPNSLRQTSGNTIYF; V: TRBV21-1; J: TRBJ1-3; size: -; D: -
DNA: TGTGCTAGTGGTTTGAGGGAGGGAAACTATGGCTACACCTTC; CDR3: CASGLREGNYGYTF; V: TRBV12-5; J: TRBJ1-2; size: -; D: -
DNA: TGTGCCAGCAGCGGACTGGACACTGAAGCTTTCTTT; CDR3: CASSGLDTEAFF; V: TRBV5-6; J: TRBJ1-1; size: -; D: -
DNA: TGTGCCAGCAGTCCGAGCGGGGATTTTGGCTACACCTTC; CDR3: CASSPSGDFGYTF; V: TRBV2; J: TRBJ1-2; size: -; D: -